The 20 T cell receptor beta chains reported below all come from one sample, sequenced in a study of cytomegalovirus exposure and HLA in healthy donors. Both 60 Vbeta primers and 13 Jbeta primers went into the PCR. Generated by immunoSEQ multiplex PCR, the TCRdb table keeps only in-frame clones and is missing some. This table holds 150,000 to 200,000 clones, around 76% found once. The sample consisted of PBMCs. These receptors came from a man between 35 and 55 years old in good health and CMV-seropositive.

This chain connects TRBV30 to TRBJ2-1; TRBD2 is a possible D gene (7 bases). This CDR3 spans 17 amino acids. Germline V gene lookup returns CDR1 GTSNPN and CDR2 SVGIG (reference sequence). The V end lost 8 bases, the J end lost 7 bases, and 30 bases lay between the germline ends. The CDR3 region has the DNA TGTGCCCGAGAGGCAGGCACGCGGGGGCCTCGGGGGAATGAGCAGTTCTTC. Translation: CAREAGTRGPRGNEQFF.

This CDR3 is CASSAPQGRGYTF. CDR3 bases: TGTGCCAGCAGTGCCCCCCAGGGGAGAGGCTACACCTTC. This chain joins TRBV25-1 and TRBJ1-2; D may be TRBD1 (6 bases). The V gene lost 4 bases and the J gene lost 8 bases, with 14 bases spanning the gap. Germline assignment: CDR1 MGHDK and CDR2 SYGVNS. The CDR3 has 13 residues.

The rearrangement links TRBV9 to TRBJ2-5, with TRBD1 matching over 7 bases. Germline V gene sequence: CDR1 SGDLS, CDR2 YYNGEE. This CDR3 region has 14 residues. J gave up 5 bases and V 3 bases, and 7 bases lay outside the gene matches. This CDR3 reads CASSARQGRETQYF. Here the CDR3 DNA reads TGTGCCAGCAGCGCCCGACAGGGTAGGGAGACCCAGTACTTC. Together with reference TRBV9 and TRBJ2-5, the CDR3 gives the full variable domain: DSGVTQTPKHLITATGQRVTLRCSPRSGDLSVYWYQQSLDQGLQFLIQYYNGEERAKGNILERFSAQQFPDLHSELNLSSLELGDSALYFCASSARQGRETQYFGPGTRLLVL.

This clone was seen repeatedly, ten times or more. This sequence joins TRBV29-1 and TRBJ1-5, with D perhaps matching TRBD1 (5 bases). Looked up from germline, CDR1 is SQVTM and CDR2 is ANQGSEA. V was trimmed by 5 bases and J by 1 base, leaving 9 bases between them. There are 13 residues in the CDR3. CDR3 residues: CSVRDSSNQPQHF. In DNA, the CDR3 is TGCAGCGTTAGAGACAGCAGCAATCAGCCCCAGCATTTT.

The V call is TRBV2, the J call TRBJ2-5, with unresolved D. Between the trimmed V and J ends, which lost 2 bases and 5 bases, there was a span of 12 bases. The CDR3 extends over 14 amino acids. The germline gives CDR1 SNHLY, CDR2 FYNNEI. The CDR3 loop is CASSERVKSETQYF. CDR3 in DNA: TGTGCCAGCAGTGAACGGGTCAAGTCGGAGACCCAGTACTTC.

The rearrangement links TRBV6-6 to TRBJ2-7; perhaps TRBD1 as D (5 bases). CDR1 MNHNY and CDR2 SVGAGI come from the germline V gene (reference sequence). V dropped 5 bases and J dropped 3 bases, with 8 bases sitting between them. The CDR3 length is 12 residues. This CDR3 reads CASSADNYEQYF. The CDR3 region has the DNA TGTGCCAGCAGTGCGGACAACTACGAGCAGTACTTC.

For this clone: The junction departs from the called germline gene at one end, perhaps through a read error. Other DNA sequences of this sample code for an identical CDR3. The chain employs TRBV9 and TRBJ1-6; 7 bases map to TRBD1. CDR1 is SGDLS, CDR2 YYNGEE, per germline. This CDR3 has 16 residues. CDR3 protein: CASSRSPRDSASPLHF. CDR3 nucleotide sequence: TGCGCCAGCAGCAGGAGTCCCCGGGACAGCGCTTCACCCCTCCACTTT.

The rearrangement joins TRBV5-1 to TRBJ1-2; a possible D gene is TRBD1 (5 bases). The germline V gene has CDR1 SGHRS and CDR2 YFSETQ. The CDR3 totals 15 residues. The ends were cut back, 0 bases at V and 4 bases at J, with 13 bases in the middle. CDR3 in amino acids: CASSLAAGFGYGYTF. CDR3 nucleotides: TGCGCCAGCAGCTTGGCAGCAGGGTTCGGCTATGGCTACACCTTC. Variable domain in full (rest from reference TRBV5-1 and TRBJ1-2): KAGVTQTPRYLIKTRGQQVTLSCSPISGHRSVSWYQQTPGQGLQFLFEYFSETQRNKGNFPGRFSGRQFSNSRSEMNVSTLELGDSALYLCASSLAAGFGYGYTFGSGTRLTVV.

The gene calls are TRBV12-5 and TRBJ1-2; 9 positions match TRBD1. Looked up from germline, CDR1 is LGHNT and CDR2 is FRNRAP. The V and J ends lost 7 bases and 1 base, in that order; junction bases with no gene match: 10. This CDR3 comprises 16 residues. For the CDR3, the DNA is TGTGCTAGTGCCCTCTTCCCGGGACAGGGTAACTATGGCTACACCTTC. Its translation: CASALFPGQGNYGYTF. Together with reference TRBV12-5 and TRBJ1-2, the CDR3 gives the full variable domain: DARVTQTPRHKVTEMGQEVTMRCQPILGHNTVFWYRQTMMQGLELLAYFRNRAPLDDSGMPKDRFSAEMPDATLATLKIQPSEPRDSAVYFCASALFPGQGNYGYTFGSGTRLTVV.

The chain links TRBV20-1 to TRBJ2-7, with D possibly matching TRBD1 (5 bases). Deletions cut 6 bases from V and 4 bases from J, with 10 bases between. Germline-derived CDR1 and CDR2 are DFQATT and SNEGSKA (reference sequence). The CDR3 totals 11 residues. As DNA, the CDR3 is TGCAGTGCCTCCAGGGAATACGAGCAGTACTTC. This translates into CSASREYEQYF.

This clone occurred once. V gene TRBV18 combines with J gene TRBJ1-3; TRBD1 is a possible D gene (6 bases). The V and J ends lost 6 bases and 0 bases respectively, with 21 bases between them. The CDR3 runs 18 residues. Per the germline V gene, CDR1 is KGHSH and CDR2 is LQKENI. The chain's CDR3 is CASSQTGIHTSSGNTIYF. CDR3 nucleotides: TGTGCCAGCTCGCAGACAGGAATTCACACCTCCTCTGGAAACACCATATATTTT.

As regards this clone: One end of the junction does not line up with germline, which may come from a read error. The V gene is TRBV7-9, the J gene TRBJ2-4; D perhaps matches TRBD2 (5 bases). In germline, CDR1 is SEHNR, CDR2 FQNEAQ (reference sequence). The CDR3 length is 15 residues. The CDR3 DNA follows: TGTTCCAGCAGCCAACACGGGGATCCGAAAAACATTCAGTACTTC. Protein sequence: CSSSQHGDPKNIQYF.

In nucleotides, the CDR3 is TGTGCCAGCCAGGAGACAGGTGGAAGCGAGCAGTACTTC. Encoded protein: CASQETGGSEQYF. The chain is built from TRBV7-9 and TRBJ2-7; a weak D match, TRBD1 (6 bases). V lost 8 bases to trimming and J lost 6 bases, with 17 bases between them. The CDR3 is 13 residues long. Germline values: CDR1 SEHNR, CDR2 FQNEAQ (reference sequence). Variable domain in full (rest from reference TRBV7-9 and TRBJ2-7): DTGVSQNPRHKITKRGQNVTFRCDPISEHNRLYWYRQTLGQGPEFLTYFQNEAQLEKSRLLSDRFSAERPKGSFSTLEIQRTEQGDSAMYLCASQETGGSEQYFGPGTRLTVT.

The J gene is TRBJ1-3, the V gene TRBV15, with TRBD1 as a possible D gene (6 bases). The CDR3 runs 14 residues. The V gene lost 4 bases and the J gene lost 4 bases, with 11 bases spanning the gap. Germline assignment: CDR1 LNHNV and CDR2 YYDKDF (reference sequence). CDR3 nucleotides: TGTGCCACCAGCACTAGGGGGTTGGGAAACACCATATATTTT. Its translation: CATSTRGLGNTIYF.

The chain has TRBV5-6 and TRBJ2-1, with D perhaps matching TRBD2 (6 bases). This CDR3 is built from 16 residues. Germline CDR1 and CDR2: SGHDT and YYEEEE. The germline V and J ends were trimmed by 0 bases and 10 bases, with 20 bases remaining between them. The CDR3 region has the DNA TGTGCCAGCAGCTTGGGTTCCGGGACTTCCCTGCTGGAGCAGTTCTTC. This encodes CASSLGSGTSLLEQFF.

This clone is a singleton in its sample. Germline and junction disagree at one end, which may indicate a read error. The chain joins TRBV7-9 to TRBJ2-5; TRBD2 matches at 8 bases. This CDR3 is 16 amino acids long. CDR1 is SEHNR and CDR2 is FQNEAQ in the germline V gene (reference sequence). This CDR3 reads CSSSLPGGPGGETQYF. The DNA for the CDR3 is TGTTCCAGCAGCTTGCCGGGGGGGCCCGGGGGAGAGACCCAGTACTTC.

The gene calls are TRBV6-5 and TRBJ1-1; 8 positions match TRBD1. The CDR3 is 14 residues long. V shed 6 bases and J 8 bases; nucleotides not matched to a gene: 11. CDR1 and CDR2 (germline): MNHEY, SVGAGI. The CDR3: CASRPGTGPKEAFF. In nucleotides, the CDR3 is TGTGCCAGCAGGCCCGGGACAGGTCCCAAGGAAGCTTTCTTT.

The rearrangement links TRBV7-3 to TRBJ1-2, with D unclear. This CDR3 contains 15 residues. Trimming cost V 3 bases and J 0 bases, with 11 bases left between them. The germline V gene has CDR1 SGHTA and CDR2 FQGTGA. In DNA, the CDR3 is TGTGCCAGCAGCTTGTCCCATGAGTCTAACTATGGCTACACCTTC. Translation: CASSLSHESNYGYTF.

This chain joins TRBV18 and TRBJ2-2; D perhaps matches TRBD2 (6 bases). V was trimmed by 2 bases and J by 4 bases, leaving 11 bases between them. Germline V gene lookup returns CDR1 KGHSH and CDR2 LQKENI. The CDR3 spans 15 residues. The CDR3 sequence is CASSPSRDSTGELFF. The CDR3 DNA is TGTGCCAGCTCACCATCCAGGGACTCCACCGGGGAGCTGTTTTTT.

This sequence joins TRBV5-4 and TRBJ2-5; 9 bases line up with TRBD1. The length of the CDR3 is 14 residues. Per germline, CDR1 SGHNT and CDR2 YYREEE (reference sequence). With 0 bases clipped from V and 4 bases from J, the junction kept 1 base outside the gene matches. The CDR3 region is CASSLDRGRETQYF. DNA for the CDR3: TGTGCCAGCAGCTTGGACAGGGGGCGAGAGACCCAGTACTTC.